The subject of this entry is one T cell receptor (beta chain). Its specificity is not known. Libraries for TCR beta were constructed using UMI-labeled 5' RACE. TCRdb reprocessed the 5' RACE reads, keeping one entry per CDR3 protein, no DNA. Its table lists around 6,000 distinct CDR3 sequences. This sample stems from a study of human CD8 memory T cell subsets. Study results and limitations: Among T cell receptor chains, only the beta chains were sequenced in this study.

Exhausted-like traits marked the TPEX cells, which were CCR7+ PD-1+ TIGIT+ early memory CD8+ T cells. CDR3 length: 15 amino acids. The V gene's germline CDR1 is SNHLY and CDR2 FYNNEI. This clonotype was sampled from a human donor in good health. Sequenced: CD8+ T cells from PBMCs. The gene calls are TRBV2 and TRBJ2-5; with no DNA, the TCRdb D assignment of TRBD1 cannot be verified. The CDR3 here is CASSETPGPRETQYF.